The rows below give T cell receptor beta chains drawn from one sample of a study of T cell responses to AZD1222 COVID-19 vaccine. Generated by immunoSEQ multiplex PCR, the TCRdb table keeps only in-frame clones and is missing some. The repertoire holds about 130,000 clones, with about 90% as singletons. Sample: peripheral blood, taken 28 days after the second AZD1222 dose. Source of these receptors: an adult who received the AZD1222 COVID-19 vaccine. The conserved cysteine and the conserved F or W are not part of the CDR3 here. Each record gives: CDR3 protein, V gene, J gene.

cdr3_aa: ASSLEVGSSYEQY
v_call: TRBV5-4
j_call: TRBJ2-7

cdr3_aa: ASSSTGGPNYGYT
v_call: TRBV5-4
j_call: TRBJ1-2

cdr3_aa: AWSVVGGRGKSPLH
v_call: TRBV30
j_call: TRBJ1-6

cdr3_aa: ASSIDVWDTLSGANVLT
v_call: TRBV19
j_call: TRBJ2-6

cdr3_aa: ASSYWGLNEQF
v_call: TRBV6-2/TRBV6-3
j_call: TRBJ2-1

cdr3_aa: ASRLLTVGRNTEAF
v_call: TRBV28
j_call: TRBJ1-1

cdr3_aa: ASSFSGSYEKLF
v_call: TRBV27
j_call: TRBJ1-4

cdr3_aa: AIRGLDSSGNTIY
v_call: TRBV10-3
j_call: TRBJ1-3

cdr3_aa: ASSMGKRFSGYNEQF
v_call: TRBV19
j_call: TRBJ2-1

cdr3_aa: ASSFTGQGNEQF
v_call: TRBV5-1
j_call: TRBJ2-1

cdr3_aa: ASSLSEPNQPQH
v_call: TRBV7-9
j_call: TRBJ1-5

cdr3_aa: ATSDSRALGDTQY
v_call: TRBV24-1
j_call: TRBJ2-3

cdr3_aa: ATSRAGTEAF
v_call: TRBV15
j_call: TRBJ1-1

cdr3_aa: ASSPTRDSYRNEQF
v_call: TRBV18
j_call: TRBJ2-1

cdr3_aa: ASSNLQGANNQPQH
v_call: TRBV7-8
j_call: TRBJ1-5

cdr3_aa: AWSVGLLGNQPQH
v_call: TRBV30
j_call: TRBJ1-5

cdr3_aa: ASSSGSGYT
v_call: TRBV6-5
j_call: TRBJ1-2

cdr3_aa: ASSRTSGISYEQY
v_call: TRBV6-2/TRBV6-3
j_call: TRBJ2-7